The 18 T cell receptor beta chains given below trace back to one sample, sequenced in a study of T-cell memory formation after mild COVID-19 (dated by TCRdb to the early 2020s). Libraries were prepared through 5' RACE. The listed sequencing device is Illumina NovaSeq 6000. TCRdb's own reprocessing of the public reads used fastp at Q25 and MiXCR and kept productive beta chains. Records with the same CDR3 protein are collapsed into one entry carrying the most frequent genes and DNA. For this sample there are about 150,000 distinct CDR3 sequences; around a third appear just once. The ten largest clones represent about 11% of the sample. The specimen was PBMCs or a T cell subset sorted from them (not recorded which). These receptors came from an adult woman who had mild COVID-19 (a few samples of this study predate the infection). The sample titles of this study are shuffled in the database, so cell type and time point are left out; the donor was told from shared clones.

This clonotype was detected only a few times. V gene TRBV12-3 or TRBV12-4 combines with J gene TRBJ2-2; D remains ambiguous. The CDR3 totals 13 residues. Trimming removed 0 bases from V and 4 bases from J, with 3 bases in between. Here the CDR3 reads CASSLASTGELFF. Written as DNA, the CDR3 is TGTGCCAGCAGTTTAGCAAGCACCGGGGAGCTGTTTTTT.

This clonotype was detected only a few times. The chain couples TRBV7-3 to TRBJ2-1, with 14 positions matching TRBD2. V dropped 5 bases and J dropped 3; count of bases not matched to a gene: 12. The CDR3 consists of 19 residues. Germline values: CDR1 SGHTA, CDR2 FQGTGA. DNA of the CDR3: TGTGCCAGCAGCCCCGCCGGGACTAGCGGGAGTGGGCTCTACAATGAGCAGTTCTTC. Its translation: CASSPAGTSGSGLYNEQFF.

This chain uses TRBV14 with TRBJ2-3; 7 bases agree with TRBD2. CDR3 size: 12 residues. CDR1 is SGHDN and CDR2 is FVKESK in the germline V gene. Trimming at V came to 7 bases and at J to 7 bases, leaving 5 bases not matched to a gene. The CDR3 loop reads CASKGGDYTQYF. CDR3 sequence (DNA): TGTGCCAGCAAGGGAGGGGACTATACGCAGTATTTT. The full variable domain, rest sourced from reference TRBV14 and TRBJ2-3, is EAGVTQFPSHSVIEKGQTVTLRCDPISGHDNLYWYRRVMGKEIKFLLHFVKESKQDESGMPNNRFLAERTGGTYSTLKVQPAELEDSGVYFCASKGGDYTQYFGPGTRLTVL.

A few counts support this clonotype. The CDR3 sequence: CSARSDSEAFF. CDR3 DNA: TGCAGTGCTAGATCTGACTCTGAAGCTTTCTTT. The J gene is TRBJ1-1, the V gene TRBV20-1; D remains ambiguous. With 2 bases removed from V and 6 bases from J, the gap between germline ends came to 7 bases. CDR1 and CDR2 (germline): DFQATT, SNEGSKA (reference sequence). CDR3 length: 11 amino acids.

The chain combines TRBV27 with TRBJ1-3; the D is unclear. The V end lost 5 bases, the J end lost 4 bases, and 21 bases lay between the germline ends. Germline-derived CDR1 and CDR2 are MNHEY and SMNVEV (reference sequence). This CDR3 has 17 amino acids. This CDR3 reads CASSPTLGLSSGNTIYF. The CDR3 coding sequence is TGTGCCAGCAGTCCAACCCTTGGTTTATCCTCCGGAAACACCATATATTTT.

This clonotype was counted many times. CDR3 nucleotide sequence: TGTGCCACCAGCAGAGATAAGTTTCTCGACGAGCAGTACTTC. Amino acid sequence: CATSRDKFLDEQYF. J is TRBJ2-7 and V is TRBV15, with D hard to call. Germline V gene lookup returns CDR1 LNHNV and CDR2 YYDKDF (reference sequence). V was cut by 0 bases and J by 5 bases, with 11 bases left in between. The CDR3 spans 14 residues.

The chain's CDR3 is CASSLARDRGNSPLHF. The CDR3 coding sequence is TGTGCCAGCAGCTTAGCTCGGGACAGGGGTAATTCACCCCTCCACTTT. The V gene is TRBV7-9, the J gene TRBJ1-6; TRBD1 agrees at 10 bases. The length of the CDR3 is 16 residues. J lost 6 bases, V lost 0 bases, and 2 bases had no gene match. Germline V CDR1 and CDR2: SEHNR, FQNEAQ (reference sequence). Full variable domain (missing parts from reference TRBV7-9 and TRBJ1-6): DTGVSQNPRHKITKRGQNVTFRCDPISEHNRLYWYRQTLGQGPEFLTYFQNEAQLEKSRLLSDRFSAERPKGSFSTLEIQRTEQGDSAMYLCASSLARDRGNSPLHFGNGTRLTVT.

The chain is built from TRBV6-1 and TRBJ1-1; D remains unclear. The CDR3 has 12 residues. The ends were cut back, 4 bases at V and 3 bases at J, with 6 bases in the middle. Per the germline V gene, CDR1 is MNHNS and CDR2 is SASEGT. The CDR3 DNA sequence: TGTGCCAGCAGTGCGGGCTACACTGAAGCTTTCTTT. Its translation is CASSAGYTEAFF.

This clonotype showed up just once. The chain employs TRBV12-3 or TRBV12-4 and TRBJ2-1; the match to TRBD1 covers 8 bases. The V and J ends lost 5 bases and 8 bases, in that order; junction bases with no gene match: 8. The CDR3 sequence is 14 residues long. The CDR3 is CASSGEQGGYEQFF. CDR3 DNA: TGTGCCAGCAGTGGAGAACAGGGGGGCTATGAGCAGTTCTTC.

V gene TRBV3-1 combines with J gene TRBJ1-2, with 11 bases identical to TRBD1. Germline trimming cut 4 bases from V and 6 bases from J; bases unmatched to any gene: 4. The CDR3 loop spans 14 amino acids. Per the germline V gene, CDR1 is LGHDT and CDR2 is YNNKEL (reference sequence). CDR3 DNA: TGTGCCAGCAGCCTCGGACAGGGGGCGAATGGCTACACCTTC. This encodes CASSLGQGANGYTF.

This clonotype has just a few counts. The V call is TRBV9, the J call TRBJ2-1; 11 nucleotides agree with TRBD1. Trimming cost V 2 bases and J 3 bases; bases outside gene matches: 1. The CDR3 has 15 amino acids. Per the germline V gene, CDR1 is SGDLS and CDR2 is YYNGEE. The chain's CDR3 is CASSVGTGGYNEQFF. CDR3 bases: TGTGCCAGCAGCGTTGGGACAGGGGGCTACAATGAGCAGTTCTTC.

The V and J genes are TRBV20-1 and TRBJ2-1; 8 bases agree with TRBD2. V was pared by 6 bases and J by 3 bases, with 16 bases of the junction left unmatched. This CDR3 has 17 residues. Per the germline V gene, CDR1 is DFQATT and CDR2 is SNEGSKA (reference sequence). As DNA, the CDR3 is TGCAGTGCCCAAAAGGGTAGGCGGGGGGTGAGCTACAATGAGCAGTTCTTC. Amino acid sequence: CSAQKGRRGVSYNEQFF.

Only a few counts were recorded for this clonotype. The chain couples TRBV27 to TRBJ2-2; D perhaps matches TRBD1 (6 bases). This CDR3 is built from 13 residues. Looked up from germline, CDR1 is MNHEY and CDR2 is SMNVEV (reference sequence). V lost 3 bases, J lost 7 bases, and 9 bases lay in between. Here the CDR3 DNA reads TGTGCCAGCAGTTTTACAGGGAACGGGGAGCTGTTTTTT. As protein: CASSFTGNGELFF.

J is TRBJ2-1 and V is TRBV3-1, with D perhaps TRBD1 (5 bases). V dropped 4 bases and J dropped 10 bases, with 11 bases sitting between them. The CDR3 has 12 residues. In germline, CDR1 is LGHDT, CDR2 YNNKEL (reference sequence). The CDR3 is CASSLQGKEQFF. As DNA, the CDR3 is TGTGCCAGCAGCCTCCAGGGCAAGGAGCAGTTCTTC.

This clonotype was observed a few times. The genes are TRBV4-2 and TRBJ2-3; D is undetermined. This CDR3 region has 14 residues. Germline V gene sequence: CDR1 LGHNA, CDR2 YNFKEQ. V lost 5 bases and J 0 bases, leaving 9 bases between the germline ends. The CDR3 region is CASSDPSSTDTQYF. DNA for the CDR3: TGTGCCAGCAGCGACCCCTCCAGCACAGATACGCAGTATTTT.

The rearrangement uses TRBV12-3 or TRBV12-4 and TRBJ1-1, with TRBD1 matching over 10 bases. This CDR3 is 16 amino acids long. V shed 4 bases and J 2 bases; nucleotides not matched to a gene: 7. CDR3 sequence reads: CASSSGGDRGNTEAFF. The CDR3 DNA is TGTGCCAGCAGTTCAGGGGGGGACAGGGGAAACACTGAAGCTTTCTTT.

V usage is TRBV4-3 and J usage is TRBJ2-1; 12 bases line up with TRBD2. Germline values: CDR1 LGHNA, CDR2 YSLEER. V lost 1 base, J lost 6 bases, and 1 base stayed unmatched. CDR3 length: 15 amino acids. CDR3 region: CASSQGTSGTNEQFF. In nucleotides, the CDR3 is TGCGCCAGCAGCCAAGGGACTAGCGGGACCAATGAGCAGTTCTTC.

The chain combines TRBV9 with TRBJ2-1; D is possibly TRBD1 (5 bases). V was cut by 3 bases and J by 7 bases, with 14 bases left in between. The CDR3 length is 14 residues. CDR1 is SGDLS, CDR2 YYNGEE, per germline. CDR3 loop: CASSAGNRQNEQFF. The CDR3 DNA reads TGTGCCAGCAGCGCAGGGAACCGACAGAATGAGCAGTTCTTC.